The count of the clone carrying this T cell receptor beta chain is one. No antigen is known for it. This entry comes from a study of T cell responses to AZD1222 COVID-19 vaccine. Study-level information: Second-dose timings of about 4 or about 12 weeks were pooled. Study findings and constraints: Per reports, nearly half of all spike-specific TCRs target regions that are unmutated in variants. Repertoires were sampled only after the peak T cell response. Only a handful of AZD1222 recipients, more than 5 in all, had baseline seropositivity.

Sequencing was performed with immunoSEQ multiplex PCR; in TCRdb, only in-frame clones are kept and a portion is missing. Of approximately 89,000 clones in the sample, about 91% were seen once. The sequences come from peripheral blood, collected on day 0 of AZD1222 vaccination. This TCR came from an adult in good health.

The CDR3, as DNA: TGTGCCAGCAGTTCCATGGACAGGGGGCAAAATCAGCCCCAGCATTTT. It codes for CASSSMDRGQNQPQHF. The rearrangement joins TRBV28 to TRBJ1-5; TRBD1 matches at 11 bases. This CDR3 is built from 16 residues. CDR1 is MDHEN, CDR2 SYDVKM, per germline. With 4 bases clipped from V and 4 bases from J, the junction kept 6 bases outside the gene matches.